This TCR beta chain was profiled in a study of cytomegalovirus exposure and HLA in healthy donors. PCR primers comprised 60 Vbeta and 13 Jbeta primers. Clones were read by immunoSEQ multiplex PCR, and TCRdb kept only the in-frame ones, dropping some. The sample consists of 150,000 to 200,000 clones, approximately 80% of them appearing once. For this clone: Its antigen remains unidentified.

Findings and caveats of the study: There was a cluster of highly shared sequence variants that was likely a sequencing artifact.

CDR3 length: 14 residues. Between the trimmed V and J ends, which lost 6 bases and 5 bases, there was a span of 16 bases. Germline CDR1 and CDR2: MNHEY and SMNVEV (reference sequence). The rearrangement uses TRBV27 and TRBJ2-5; the D gene is possibly TRBD1 (6 bases). Source material: PBMCs. The TCR sequence derives from a woman aged 35 to 49 in good health and CMV-seronegative. CDR3 protein: CASSTGGGVETQYF. DNA of the CDR3: TGTGCCAGCAGCACGGGTGGGGGCGTGGAGACCCAGTACTTC.